Listed here are 11 T cell receptor beta chains from one sample, sequenced in a study of HIV-infected children after antiretroviral therapy interruption. Specified treatment: PENTA 11 planned treatment interruption arm or continuous ART arm. RNA-based 3' RACE libraries used unique molecular identifiers. TCRdb itself ran the 3' RACE reads through MiXCR, one entry per CDR3 protein. The sample has under 50,000 distinct CDR3 sequences, 4.3% seen once. Material: CD45RA+ CD4+ T cells from PBMCs, pooled from several time points, obtained from a donor given antiretroviral therapy, either interrupted or continuous. Subset given: naive CD4+ CD45RA+ CD45RO- T cells. Receptors were obtained from a pool of human donors with HIV.

In its sample, this clonotype was seen many times. The rearrangement links TRBV27 to TRBJ2-7, with TRBD1 identical over 8 bases. V lost 5 bases and J lost 4; bases outside the gene matches: 4. The CDR3 totals 13 residues. CDR1 is MNHEY, CDR2 SMNVEV, per germline (reference sequence). The CDR3 DNA follows: TGTGCCAGCAGTCGGACAGGGAAATACGAGCAGTACTTC. Translated, it gives CASSRTGKYEQYF.

The genes are TRBV6-5 and TRBJ1-1; D is unresolved. CDR1 and CDR2 (germline): MNHEY, SVGAGI. V was trimmed by 8 bases and J by 3 bases, leaving 13 bases between them. The CDR3 runs to 13 residues. CDR3 sequence: CASGRASDTEAFF. In DNA form, the CDR3 reads TGTGCCAGCGGAAGGGCTTCCGACACTGAAGCTTTCTTT.

Many counts were recorded for this clonotype. The chain carries TRBV29-1 and TRBJ2-5; D could derive from TRBD1 or TRBD2 (6 bases each). Germline-derived CDR1 and CDR2 are SQVTM and ANQGSEA. The CDR3 has 14 amino acids. Deletions cut 5 bases from V and 5 bases from J, with 18 bases between. The chain's CDR3 is CSVSDRPGGETQYF. CDR3 DNA sequence: TGCAGCGTTTCTGACAGGCCCGGAGGGGAGACCCAGTACTTC.

The sample holds many counts of this clonotype. This chain links TRBV6-2 or TRBV6-3 with TRBJ2-2; 7 bases match TRBD2. J lost 0 bases, V lost 5 bases, and 3 bases had no gene match. This CDR3 is built from 15 residues. Germline V gene data show CDR1 as MNHEY and CDR2 as SVGEGT. For the CDR3, the DNA is TGTGCCAGCAGTCGACTAGCTACGAACACCGGGGAGCTGTTTTTT. This sequence encodes CASSRLATNTGELFF.

This clonotype was recorded at least ten times. V and J are TRBV5-4 and TRBJ2-1; 7 bases are shared with TRBD2. The V gene end was trimmed by 5 bases and the J gene end by 4 bases; junction bases not matched to a gene: 6. Germline V gene lookup returns CDR1 SGHNT and CDR2 YYREEE (reference sequence). The CDR3 runs 14 residues. The CDR3 DNA follows: TGTGCCAGCAGGGACCCTAGCGGATACAATGAGCAGTTCTTC. Translating gives CASRDPSGYNEQFF.

This clonotype was found many times. The CDR3 DNA reads as TGTGCCAGTAGGCCTTCGGGAGCCCTTAGGGGCGAGCAGTACTTC. Protein: CASRPSGALRGEQYF. The chain joins TRBV19 to TRBJ2-7, with D maybe TRBD2 (6 bases). The CDR3 has 15 amino acids. Trimming removed 6 bases from V and 6 bases from J, with 21 bases in between. Germline V gene data show CDR1 as LNHDA and CDR2 as SQIVND (reference sequence).

A few counts support this clonotype. The V and J genes are TRBV7-9 and TRBJ2-7; possibly TRBD1 for D (8 bases). The germline V gene has CDR1 SEHNR and CDR2 FQNEAQ (reference sequence). There are 20 residues in the CDR3. Trimming left V 6 bases short and J 2 bases short, with 32 bases between. As DNA, the CDR3 is TGTGCCAGCAGTCTCAGGGGGCCCATCCACTCAGCGGGGAGAACCTACGAGCAGTACTTC. Residues: CASSLRGPIHSAGRTYEQYF.

By frequency in the sample, this clonotype is medium-sized. The rearrangement links TRBV19 to TRBJ1-3; no clear D. The CDR3 has 12 residues. Germline-derived CDR1 and CDR2 are LNHDA and SQIVND (reference sequence). Trimming took off 3 bases at V and 3 bases at J, with 3 bases between the two ends. The CDR3 sequence: CASSIDGNTIYF. In DNA form, the CDR3 reads TGTGCCAGTAGTATCGATGGAAACACCATATATTTT.

The table lists this clonotype with many counts. The chain recombines TRBV24-1 with TRBJ1-2, with a possible D match to TRBD1 (6 bases). The germline gives CDR1 KGHDR, CDR2 SFDVKD. V was pared by 4 bases and J by 4 bases, with 12 bases between. CDR3 size: 14 residues. Here the CDR3 reads CATSEQGHTYGYTF. CDR3 nucleotide sequence: TGTGCCACCAGTGAACAGGGCCACACCTATGGCTACACCTTC.

This clonotype was found many times. The chain recombines TRBV28 with TRBJ2-5; 9 positions agree with TRBD1. The CDR3 totals 15 residues. V dropped 4 bases and J dropped 4; count of bases not matched to a gene: 7. Germline lookup yields CDR1 MDHEN and CDR2 SYDVKM. CDR3 DNA: TGTGCCAGCAGTTCATTAGGGACAGGGATAGAGACCCAGTACTTC. Its protein is CASSSLGTGIETQYF.

This clonotype has at least ten counts. Written as DNA, the CDR3 is TGTGCCAGTAGTATGTCTTCGACAGTCTCTGGAAACACCATATATTTT. Its protein is CASSMSSTVSGNTIYF. This chain connects TRBV19 to TRBJ1-3; TRBD1 might be the D (5 bases). V was clipped by 3 bases and J by 0 bases, with 12 bases between them. This CDR3 comprises 16 residues. CDR1 is LNHDA and CDR2 is SQIVND in the germline V gene (reference sequence).